A selection of T cell receptor beta chains follows, all from one sample in a study of regulatory T cells in long-lasting Graves disease. One entry per CDR3 protein results from TCRdb running MiXCR on the multiplex PCR reads. The sample yields fewer than 450,000 distinct CDR3 sequences, about 15% seen once. This sample also belongs to another study, concerning T cells in Graves' hyperthyroidism and ophthalmopathy.

The sample here was peripheral blood mononuclear cells (PBMCs), taken at new diagnosis, from a patient treated with antithyroid drugs. These receptors were obtained from a woman between 40 and 55 years old with Graves disease. Both conserved end residues are part of each CDR3. A D gene is named only where the DNA matches it firmly. Size is omitted from some rows. Given values are once, few, many or a class for expanded clones.

size | J | V | D | CDR3 | DNA
NA | TRBJ1-4 | TRBV18 | NA | CASSPSRRAATNEKLFF | TGTGCCAGCTCACCAAGTAGGCGGGCTGCAACTAATGAAAAACTGTTTTTT
many | TRBJ1-5 | TRBV30 | NA | CAWAGTLNQPQHF | TGTGCCTGGGCCGGGACCCTCAATCAGCCCCAGCATTTT
few | TRBJ2-3 | TRBV20-1 | TRBD2 | CSARDLLGTSGSVSTDTQYF | TGCAGTGCTAGAGATCTCCTGGGGACTAGCGGGAGTGTTAGCACAGATACGCAGTATTTT
many | TRBJ2-5 | TRBV19 | NA | CASSTHRGQLQETQYF | TGTGCCAGTAGTACCCACCGTGGACAGCTACAAGAGACCCAGTACTTC
few | TRBJ2-4 | TRBV12-3/TRBV12-4 | NA | CASSSHTLAKNIQYF | TGTGCCAGCAGTTCACACACCCTAGCCAAAAACATTCAGTACTTC
many | TRBJ2-3 | TRBV27 | TRBD2 | CASSPGTSSTDTQYF | TGTGCCAGCAGCCCCGGGACTAGTAGTACAGATACGCAGTATTTT
many | TRBJ2-2 | TRBV19 | TRBD1 | CASSYRDRGRTGELFF | TGTGCCAGTAGTTATCGGGACAGGGGGCGCACCGGGGAGCTGTTTTTT
few | TRBJ1-2 | TRBV5-1 | TRBD1 | CASSLTTGGDYGYTF | TGCGCCAGCAGCTTGACGACAGGGGGGGACTATGGCTACACCTTC
many | TRBJ2-2 | TRBV10-2 | NA | CASSERDGRAGELFF | TGCGCCAGCAGTGAGCGGGACGGCCGGGCAGGGGAGCTGTTTTTT
many | TRBJ1-2 | TRBV15 | NA | CATSRDRTSYGYTF | TGTGCCACCAGCAGAGATAGAACTAGCTATGGCTACACCTTC
many | TRBJ2-3 | TRBV10-3 | NA | CAISGATSTDTQYF | TGTGCCATCTCCGGAGCGACTAGCACAGATACGCAGTATTTT
many | TRBJ1-5 | TRBV7-9 | NA | CASSLGANQPQHF | TGTGCCAGCAGCTTAGGGGCGAATCAGCCCCAGCATTTT
many | TRBJ2-7 | TRBV2 | NA | CASRENRDEQYF | TGTGCCAGCAGGGAAAACAGGGACGAGCAGTACTTC
NA | TRBJ2-7 | TRBV6-1 | TRBD1 | CASSRQGGPYEQYF | TGTGCCAGCAGTCGACAGGGGGGCCCCTACGAGCAGTACTTC
many | TRBJ2-3 | TRBV6-2/TRBV6-3 | NA | CASTHGRAHTDTQYF | TGTGCCAGCACCCACGGGCGGGCCCACACAGATACGCAGTATTTT
many | TRBJ1-4 | TRBV29-1 | NA | CSVAEVHEKLFF | TGCAGCGTTGCTGAGGTCCATGAAAAACTGTTTTTT
many | TRBJ2-3 | TRBV5-1 | NA | CASSLEASADTQYF | TGCGCCAGCAGCTTGGAGGCCAGTGCAGATACGCAGTATTTT
NA | TRBJ2-3 | TRBV9 | TRBD2 | CASSTRGGSDTQYF | TGTGCCAGCAGCACGCGGGGGGGGTCAGATACGCAGTATTTT
NA | TRBJ2-4 | TRBV10-3 | NA | CAISETGAKNIQYF | TGTGCCATCAGTGAGACAGGGGCCAAAAACATTCAGTACTTC
many | TRBJ2-7 | TRBV3-1 | TRBD2 | CASSPGLVSYEQYF | TGTGCCAGCAGCCCGGGACTAGTTTCCTACGAGCAGTACTTC